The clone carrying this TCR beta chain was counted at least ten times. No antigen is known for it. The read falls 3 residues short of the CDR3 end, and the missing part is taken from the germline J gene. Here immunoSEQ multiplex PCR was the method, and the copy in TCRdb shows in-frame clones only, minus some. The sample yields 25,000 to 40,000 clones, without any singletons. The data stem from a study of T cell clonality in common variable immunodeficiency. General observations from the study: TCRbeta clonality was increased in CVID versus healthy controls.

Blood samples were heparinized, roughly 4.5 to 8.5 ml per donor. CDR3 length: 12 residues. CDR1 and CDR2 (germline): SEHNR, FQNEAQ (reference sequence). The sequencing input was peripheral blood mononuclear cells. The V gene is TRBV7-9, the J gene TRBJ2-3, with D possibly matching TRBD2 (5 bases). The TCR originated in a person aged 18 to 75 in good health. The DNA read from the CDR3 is TGTGCCAGCAGCCCAGATGGCGGGACG. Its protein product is CASSPDGGT. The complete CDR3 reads CASSPDGGTQYF.